This T cell receptor beta chain was identified in a study of blood T cells in healthy people across ages. Study-level background: Researchers report that template switching captured about one barcoded beta molecule per two T cells.

This clonotype was counted only a few times. Through a sample-barcoded 5' primer and a J-beta primer mix, a second PCR was run for roughly 6 to 12 cycles. Every single cDNA molecule received a tag from a template-switch adaptor with 12 random nucleotides. TCRdb analysed the 5' RACE reads with MiXCR anew, one entry per CDR3 protein. There are 1.4 million or so distinct CDR3 sequences in the sample; approximately 43% occur only once, and less than 5% lies in the top ten. Isolated PBMCs totaled at least 7 million in each sample. The germline V gene has CDR1 SGHRS and CDR2 YFSETQ. There are 14 residues in the CDR3. The germline V and J ends were trimmed by 6 bases and 4 bases, with 14 bases remaining between them.

The sample consisted of blood. This TCR derives from a woman aged 18 to 35 in good health. The J gene is TRBJ2-1, the V gene TRBV5-1; the D gene is possibly TRBD2 (5 bases). This CDR3 is CASTSGDKYNEQFF. CDR3 coding DNA: TGCGCCAGCACGAGCGGAGACAAATACAATGAGCAGTTCTTC.